This T cell receptor beta chain came from a study of PD-1 blockade in classical Hodgkin lymphoma. Whole-study findings and limits: Whatever underlies the repertoire differences (possibly disease activity or prior therapy) remains undefined. Newly diagnosed patients reportedly trailed healthy donors in baseline TCR diversity.

Only in-frame clones appear in the TCRdb table, and some are missing; sequencing was by immunoSEQ multiplex PCR. The sample consists of some 26,000 clones, 90% to 95% of them appearing once. Sample time point: newly diagnosed, previously untreated cHL patient sample. As to this clone: Its antigen is unidentified.

There are 14 residues in the CDR3. Source material: peripheral blood mononuclear cells (PBMCs). The TCR sequence derives from a human donor with classical Hodgkin lymphoma. J is TRBJ1-1 and V is TRBV21-1. TRBV21-1 is deemed a pseudogene. CDR3 sequence (DNA): TGTGCCAGCAGCAAAGTCGGAAGGGACACTGAAGCTTTCTTT. The encoded protein is CASSKVGRDTEAFF.